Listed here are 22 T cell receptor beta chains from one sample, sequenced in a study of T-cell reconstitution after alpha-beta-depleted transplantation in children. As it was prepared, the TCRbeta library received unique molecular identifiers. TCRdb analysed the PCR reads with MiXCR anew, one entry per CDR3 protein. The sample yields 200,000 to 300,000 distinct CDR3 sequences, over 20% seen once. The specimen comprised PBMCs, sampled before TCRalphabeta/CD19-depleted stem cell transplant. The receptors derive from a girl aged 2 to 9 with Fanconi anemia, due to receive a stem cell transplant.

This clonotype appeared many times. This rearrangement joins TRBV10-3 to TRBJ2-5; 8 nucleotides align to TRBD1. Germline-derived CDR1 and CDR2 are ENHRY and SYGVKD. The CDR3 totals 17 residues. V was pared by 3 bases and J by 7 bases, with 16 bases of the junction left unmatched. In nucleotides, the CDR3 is TGTGCCATCAGTGACAGCGGCCAGGGGGCTTTCGGTGGGACCCAGTACTTC. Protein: CAISDSGQGAFGGTQYF.

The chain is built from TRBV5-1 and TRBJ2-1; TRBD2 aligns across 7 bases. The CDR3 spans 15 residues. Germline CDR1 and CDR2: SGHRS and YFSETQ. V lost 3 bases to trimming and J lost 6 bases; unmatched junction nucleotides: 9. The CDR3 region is CASSSLRGRINEQFF. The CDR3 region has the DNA TGCGCCAGCAGCTCCCTTCGCGGGAGAATCAATGAGCAGTTCTTC.

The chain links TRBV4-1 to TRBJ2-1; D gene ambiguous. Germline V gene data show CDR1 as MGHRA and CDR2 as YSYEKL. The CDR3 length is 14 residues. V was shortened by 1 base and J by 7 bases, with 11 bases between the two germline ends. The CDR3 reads CASSQAKGMNEQFF. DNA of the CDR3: TGCGCCAGCAGCCAAGCCAAAGGGATGAATGAGCAGTTCTTC.

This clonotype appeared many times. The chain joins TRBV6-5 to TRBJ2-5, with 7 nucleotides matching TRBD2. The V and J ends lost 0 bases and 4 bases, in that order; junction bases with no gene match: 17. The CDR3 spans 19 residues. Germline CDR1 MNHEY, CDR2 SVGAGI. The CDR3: CASSYSYQGGGREVETQYF. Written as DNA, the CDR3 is TGTGCCAGCAGTTACTCCTACCAGGGAGGCGGGAGAGAGGTAGAGACCCAGTACTTC.

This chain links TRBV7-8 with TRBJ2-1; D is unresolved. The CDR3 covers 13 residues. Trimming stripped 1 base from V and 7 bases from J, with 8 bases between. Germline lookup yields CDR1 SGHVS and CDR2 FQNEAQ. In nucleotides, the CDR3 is TGTGCCAGCAGCTTAGGGGCGTGGAATGAGCAGTTCTTC. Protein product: CASSLGAWNEQFF. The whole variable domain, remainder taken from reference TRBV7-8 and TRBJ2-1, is GAGVSQSPRYKVAKRGQDVALRCDPISGHVSLFWYQQALGQGPEFLTYFQNEAQLDKSGLPSDRFFAERPEGSVSTLKIQRTQQEDSAVYLCASSLGAWNEQFFGPGTRLTVL.

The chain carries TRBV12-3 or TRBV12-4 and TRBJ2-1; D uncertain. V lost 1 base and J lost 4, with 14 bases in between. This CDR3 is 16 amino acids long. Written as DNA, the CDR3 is TGTGCCAGCAGTTTAGTTCTGGGGATGAGGTACAATGAGCAGTTCTTC. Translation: CASSLVLGMRYNEQFF.

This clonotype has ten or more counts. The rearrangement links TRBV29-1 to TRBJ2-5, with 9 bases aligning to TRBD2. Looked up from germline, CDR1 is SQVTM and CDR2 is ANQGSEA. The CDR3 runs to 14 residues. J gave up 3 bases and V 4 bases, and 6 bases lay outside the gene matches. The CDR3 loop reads CSVASGGNKETQYF. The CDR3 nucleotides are TGCAGCGTTGCCAGCGGGGGGAACAAAGAGACCCAGTACTTC. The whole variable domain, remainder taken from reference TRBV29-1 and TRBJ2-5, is SAVISQKPSRDICQRGTSLTIQCQVDSQVTMMFWYRQQPGQSLTLIATANQGSEATYESGFVIDKFPISRPNLTFSTLTVSNMSPEDSSIYLCSVASGGNKETQYFGPGTRLLVL.

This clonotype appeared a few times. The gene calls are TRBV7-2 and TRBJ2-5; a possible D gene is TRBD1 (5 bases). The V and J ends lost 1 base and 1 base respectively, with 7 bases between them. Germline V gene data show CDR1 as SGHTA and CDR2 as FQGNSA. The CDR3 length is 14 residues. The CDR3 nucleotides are TGTGCCAGCAGCTTAGGTGACAGCCAAGAGACCCAGTACTTC. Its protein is CASSLGDSQETQYF.

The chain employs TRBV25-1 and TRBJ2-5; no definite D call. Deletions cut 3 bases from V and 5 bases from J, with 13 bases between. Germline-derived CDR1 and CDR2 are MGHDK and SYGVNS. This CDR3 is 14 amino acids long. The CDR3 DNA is TGTGCCAGCAGTGATGGGTCTAGGGTGGAGACCCAGTACTTC. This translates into CASSDGSRVETQYF. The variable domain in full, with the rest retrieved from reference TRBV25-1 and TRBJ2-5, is EADIYQTPRYLVIGTGKKITLECSQTMGHDKMYWYQQDPGMELHLIHYSYGVNSTEKGDLSSESTVSRIRTEHFPLTLESARPSHTSQYLCASSDGSRVETQYFGPGTRLLVL.

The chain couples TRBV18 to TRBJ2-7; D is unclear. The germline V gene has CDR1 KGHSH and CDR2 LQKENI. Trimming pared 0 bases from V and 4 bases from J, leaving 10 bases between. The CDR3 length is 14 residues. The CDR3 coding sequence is TGTGCCAGCTCACCACCGGGGTTAGGGTACGAGCAGTACTTC. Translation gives CASSPPGLGYEQYF.

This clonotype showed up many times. This CDR3 reads CSARDTRANYGYTF. CDR3 sequence (DNA): TGCAGTGCTAGAGATACCAGGGCTAACTATGGCTACACCTTC. The chain combines TRBV20-1 with TRBJ1-2; a weak D match, TRBD1 (5 bases). Germline V gene lookup returns CDR1 DFQATT and CDR2 SNEGSKA (reference sequence). The CDR3 sequence is 14 residues long. Trimming left V 0 bases short and J 0 bases short, with 8 bases between.

The CDR3 DNA is TGCGCCATCTACAACCCGAGGACAGGGGCGAACACCGGGGAGCTGTTTTTT. It is translated as CAIYNPRTGANTGELFF. This chain uses TRBV10-2 with TRBJ2-2, with 9 nucleotides matching TRBD1. After removal of 10 bases from V and 0 bases from J, the junction contained 12 bases not matched to a gene. The CDR3 covers 17 residues. CDR1 is WSHSY, CDR2 SAAADI, per germline.

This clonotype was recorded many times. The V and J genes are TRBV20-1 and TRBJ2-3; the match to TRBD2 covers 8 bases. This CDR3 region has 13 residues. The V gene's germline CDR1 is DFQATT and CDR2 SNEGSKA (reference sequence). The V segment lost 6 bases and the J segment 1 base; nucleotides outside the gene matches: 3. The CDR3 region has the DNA TGCAGTGCGGCGGGGGGCCGCACAGATACGCAGTATTTT. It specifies CSAAGGRTDTQYF.

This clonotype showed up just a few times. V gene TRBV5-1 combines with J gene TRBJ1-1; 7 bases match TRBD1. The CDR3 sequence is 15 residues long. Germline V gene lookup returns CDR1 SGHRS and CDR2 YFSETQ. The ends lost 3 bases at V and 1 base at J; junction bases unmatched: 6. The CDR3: CASSSTRQGNTEAFF. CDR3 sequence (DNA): TGCGCCAGCAGCTCGACACGACAGGGGAACACTGAAGCTTTCTTT.

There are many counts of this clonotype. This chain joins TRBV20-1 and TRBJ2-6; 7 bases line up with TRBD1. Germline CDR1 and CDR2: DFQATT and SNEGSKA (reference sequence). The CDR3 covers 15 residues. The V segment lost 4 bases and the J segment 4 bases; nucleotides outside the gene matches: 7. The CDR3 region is CSATDREGGANVLTF. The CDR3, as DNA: TGCAGTGCTACCGACAGGGAAGGCGGGGCCAACGTCCTGACTTTC.

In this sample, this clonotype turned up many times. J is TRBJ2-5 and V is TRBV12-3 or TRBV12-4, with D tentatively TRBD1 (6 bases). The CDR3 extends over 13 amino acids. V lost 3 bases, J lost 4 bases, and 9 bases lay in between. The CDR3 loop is CASSLVGGETQYF. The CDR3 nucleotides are TGTGCCAGCAGTTTGGTAGGGGGAGAGACCCAGTACTTC.

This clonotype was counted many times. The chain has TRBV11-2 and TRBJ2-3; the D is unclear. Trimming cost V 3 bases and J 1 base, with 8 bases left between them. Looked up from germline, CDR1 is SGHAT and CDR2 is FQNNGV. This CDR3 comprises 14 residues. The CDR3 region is CASSFLEGTDTQYF. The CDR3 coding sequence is TGTGCCAGCAGCTTCCTAGAAGGCACAGATACGCAGTATTTT.

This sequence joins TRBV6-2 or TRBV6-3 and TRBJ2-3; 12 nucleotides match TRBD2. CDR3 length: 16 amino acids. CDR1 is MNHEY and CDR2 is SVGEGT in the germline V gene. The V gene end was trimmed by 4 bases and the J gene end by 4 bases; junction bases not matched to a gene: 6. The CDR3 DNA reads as TGTGCCAGCAGTTCCAAGCTAGCGGGGGGGGCAGATACGCAGTATTTT. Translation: CASSSKLAGGADTQYF.

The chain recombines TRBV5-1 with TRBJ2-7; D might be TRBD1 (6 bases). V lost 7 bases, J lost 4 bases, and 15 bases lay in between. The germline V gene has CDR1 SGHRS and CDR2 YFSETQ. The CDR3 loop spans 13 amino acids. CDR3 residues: CASRWDNFYEQYF. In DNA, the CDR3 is TGCGCCAGCCGCTGGGACAACTTTTACGAGCAGTACTTC.

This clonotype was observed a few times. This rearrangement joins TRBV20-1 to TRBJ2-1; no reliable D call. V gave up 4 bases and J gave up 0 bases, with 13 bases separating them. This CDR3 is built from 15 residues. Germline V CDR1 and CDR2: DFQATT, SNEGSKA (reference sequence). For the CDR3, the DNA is TGCAGTGCTACCCAGACATCGAGCTCCTACAATGAGCAGTTCTTC. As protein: CSATQTSSSYNEQFF.

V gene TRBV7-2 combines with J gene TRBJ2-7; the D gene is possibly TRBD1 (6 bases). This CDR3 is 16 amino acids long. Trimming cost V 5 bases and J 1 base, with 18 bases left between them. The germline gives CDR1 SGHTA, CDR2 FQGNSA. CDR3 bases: TGTGCCAGCAGCCTCCATTATGGACAGTTTTCCTACGAGCAGTACTTC. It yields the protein CASSLHYGQFSYEQYF.

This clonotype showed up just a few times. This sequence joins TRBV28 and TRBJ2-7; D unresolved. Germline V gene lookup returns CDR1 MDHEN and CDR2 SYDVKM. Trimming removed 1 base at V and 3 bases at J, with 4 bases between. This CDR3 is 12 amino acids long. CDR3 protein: CASSLYFYEQYF. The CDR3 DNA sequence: TGTGCCAGCAGTTTATACTTCTACGAGCAGTACTTC.